This T cell receptor beta chain was sequenced during a study of Graves' ophthalmopathy and Graves' hyperthyroidism. Amplification of the TCR beta CDR3 regions used RNA transcripts (as template). RT-PCR with HTBI primers came first, then second-round multiplex PCR. Via MiXCR, TCRdb re-called the multiplex PCR reads, giving one row per CDR3 protein. The sample has about 170,000 distinct CDR3 sequences; 30% to 45% are singletons. This receptor was taken from a woman in her thirties or forties with Graves' ophthalmopathy. Sequencing input: peripheral blood.

CDR3 amino acids: CASSLASFGTGRSYEQYF. CDR3 DNA sequence: TGTGCCAGCAGCTTAGCGTCTTTTGGGACAGGCCGATCCTACGAGCAGTACTTC. This sequence joins TRBV7-8 and TRBJ2-7; TRBD1 agrees at 8 bases. Germline V gives CDR1 SGHVS, CDR2 FQNEAQ. Losses at the gene ends were 0 bases for V and 1 base for J; bases not matched to a gene: 11. The CDR3 extends over 18 amino acids. Together with reference TRBV7-8 and TRBJ2-7, the CDR3 gives the full variable domain: GAGVSQSPRYKVAKRGQDVALRCDPISGHVSLFWYQQALGQGPEFLTYFQNEAQLDKSGLPSDRFFAERPEGSVSTLKIQRTQQEDSAVYLCASSLASFGTGRSYEQYFGPGTRLTVT.